These T cell receptor beta chains were read from a single sample in a study of T cell changes during pregnancy in multiple sclerosis. TCRdb keeps only in-frame clones here, not all; method: immunoSEQ multiplex PCR. The repertoire has some 40,000 clones, approximately 92% of them found once; the top ten carry 1% to 1.5%. The sample consisted of peripheral blood. These receptors all come from a female donor with multiple sclerosis, enrolled in a pregnancy study. The CDR3 runs from the conserved cysteine through the conserved F or W. A D gene is named only where the DNA matches it firmly. The size entry is marked missing in some rows and otherwise reads once, few, many or a size class.

TRBV6-5,once,.,TRBJ2-1,TGTGCCAGCAGTTACTCGGAGGGCAATGAGCAGTTCTTC,CASSYSEGNEQFF
TRBV18,.,.,TRBJ1-3,TGTGCCAGCTCACCACCGTCCGTGGAAGGAAACACCATATATTTT,CASSPPSVEGNTIYF
TRBV11-2,once,.,TRBJ2-7,TGTGCCAGCAGCTTACGGGGGTTAGTCAACGAGCAGTACTTC,CASSLRGLVNEQYF
TRBV6-1,.,.,TRBJ2-1,TGTGCCAGCAGTTTGGTGGATAGCTCCTACAATGAGCAGTTCTTC,CASSLVDSSYNEQFF
TRBV27,once,TRBD1,TRBJ2-3,TGTGCCAGCAGTCCAGGGGACAGGGGGATGGCAGATACGCAGTATTTT,CASSPGDRGMADTQYF
TRBV5-5,once,.,TRBJ1-1,TGTGCCAGCAGCGTTACTCCTTTCACTCGGAACACTGAAGCTTTCTTT,CASSVTPFTRNTEAFF
TRBV5-4,.,.,TRBJ2-3,TGTGCCAGCAGCTTCATTGGCCTAGCTCTAAAGGCAGATACGCAGTATTTT,CASSFIGLALKADTQYF
TRBV19,.,TRBD1,TRBJ2-7,TGTGCCAGTAGTGTTCTGGGACAGGGGCGCTACGAGCAGTACTTC,CASSVLGQGRYEQYF
TRBV2,.,TRBD2,TRBJ2-1,TGTGCCAGCAGTGAAAGGGAGGGTTCCTACAATGAGCAGTTCTTC,CASSEREGSYNEQFF
TRBV5-1,.,.,TRBJ2-1,TGCGCCAGCAGCCGGCGGGGAAATGAGCAGTTCTTC,CASSRRGNEQFF
TRBV28,.,TRBD1,TRBJ2-7,TGTGCCAGCAGTCCCGGGACAGTGACCTACGAGCAGTACTTC,CASSPGTVTYEQYF
TRBV7-3,.,.,TRBJ2-1,TGTGCCAGCAGCTTAACAACAGGGGGCGGGAGGGAAAGTAATGAGCAGTTCTTC,CASSLTTGGGRESNEQFF
TRBV9,.,.,TRBJ2-7,TGTGCCAGCAGCGTAGGGGGGCGGGTCTTCGACGAGCAGTACTTC,CASSVGGRVFDEQYF
TRBV5-1,.,TRBD1,TRBJ2-2,TGCGCCAGCAGCACAAACAGGGGCGGCACCGGGGAGCTGTTTTTT,CASSTNRGGTGELFF
TRBV15,.,TRBD1,TRBJ2-7,TGTGCCACCAGCCCCGACAGGGGATACGAGCAGTACTTC,CATSPDRGYEQYF
TRBV10-3,.,.,TRBJ1-1,TGTGCCATCCAGGGTGTGAACACTGAAGCTTTCTTT,CAIQGVNTEAFF
TRBV28,.,TRBD2,TRBJ2-3,TGTGCCAGCAGCATAGCCCTAGCGGGAGCCCTCGCACACACAGATACGCAGTATTTT,CASSIALAGALAHTDTQYF
TRBV6-1,.,TRBD1,TRBJ2-7,TGTGCCAGCAGGGAACGAGGGGGCGTGGAGGCCTTC,CASRERGGVEAF
TRBV29-1,.,.,TRBJ2-7,TGCAGCGCCTGGACACACTACGAGCAGTACTTC,CSAWTHYEQYF
TRBV7-6,.,TRBD1,TRBJ2-7,TGTGCCAGCAGCCGGACAGGGGAGGTTTACGAGCAGTACTTC,CASSRTGEVYEQYF
TRBV2,.,.,TRBJ1-3,TGTGCCAGCAGCGACAGGAGCTCTGGAAACACCATATATTTT,CASSDRSSGNTIYF
TRBV27,.,.,TRBJ2-1,TGTGCCAGCAGTTTATACTACCGCCCCGCGGGGAACAACAATGAGCAGTTCTTC,CASSLYYRPAGNNNEQFF
TRBV10-1,.,.,TRBJ2-7,TGCGCCAGCAGTGATTATAATGTCCACGAGCAGTACTTC,CASSDYNVHEQYF
TRBV10-3,.,TRBD1,TRBJ1-3,TGTGCCATCAACCCGGACAGGGAGGCTGGAAACACCATATATTTT,CAINPDREAGNTIYF
TRBV10-3,.,TRBD2,TRBJ2-1,TGTGCCATCAAGCAGCGGGAGGGCCCTGAGCAGTTCTTC,CAIKQREGPEQFF
TRBV30,.,.,TRBJ2-7,TGTGCCTGGAGTACGGACCCCTACGAGCAGTACTTC,CAWSTDPYEQYF
TRBV5-5,once,TRBD1,TRBJ2-2,TGTGCCAGCAGCTTCACAGGGGCGGACACCGGGGAGCTGTTTTTT,CASSFTGADTGELFF
TRBV10-1,few,.,TRBJ1-5,TGCGCCAGCAGTGAAAATAGCAATCAGCCCCAGCATTTT,CASSENSNQPQHF